Sequencing of this T cell receptor (beta chain) was carried out in a study of cytomegalovirus exposure and HLA in healthy donors. Study in general: Caucasian-associated ancestry cluster membership applied to about four fifths of about 370 genotyped donors. Study findings and constraints: Association of 15,000 to 20,000 TCR beta sequences with HLA alleles was found at 0.05 false discovery rate in a later analysis. Among CMV-associated TCR beta chains, most appeared HLA-restricted in a later analysis.

A word on this clone: The antigen is unknown. In the same sample, other DNA sequences code for this CDR3.

Germline V gene lookup returns CDR1 MDHEN and CDR2 SYDVKM. This CDR3 has 14 amino acids. V was pared by 5 bases and J by 2 bases, with 12 bases between. Primers: 60 Vbeta forward and 13 Jbeta reverse. The data were produced by immunoSEQ multiplex PCR, yet TCRdb's version contains in-frame clones alone and is incomplete. Of 180,000 or so clones listed, 70% to 80% are singletons. The source material was PBMCs. This chain joins TRBV28 and TRBJ1-2; D might be TRBD1 (5 bases). The clonotype was recovered from a man between 18 and 35 years old in good health and CMV-seronegative. The CDR3 DNA follows: TGTGCCAGCAGTCTCGGCCGGGGGAACTATGGCTACACCTTC. This codes for CASSLGRGNYGYTF.